The 27 T cell receptor beta chains below were found in one sample sequenced in a study of blood T cells in healthy people across ages. Alongside a J-beta primer mix, a sample-barcoded 5' primer served in a second PCR lasting 7 to 11 cycles. TCRdb re-analysed the 5' RACE reads in MiXCR, keeping a single row per CDR3 protein. Here the sample spans 1.5 million to 2 million distinct CDR3 sequences, around 40% being singletons. Material for sequencing was blood. The receptors were gathered from a human donor in good health.

In its sample, this clonotype was seen a few times. J is TRBJ2-1 and V is TRBV18; D perhaps matches TRBD2 (5 bases). Between the trimmed V and J ends, which lost 3 bases and 10 bases, there was a span of 10 bases. This CDR3 region has 12 residues. CDR1 and CDR2 from the germline V gene are KGHSH and LQKENI. The CDR3 loop reads CASSPQREEQFF. The DNA of the CDR3 is TGTGCCAGCTCACCGCAGAGGGAGGAGCAGTTCTTC.

The V gene is TRBV18, the J gene TRBJ2-1; D unclear. The germline V gene has CDR1 KGHSH and CDR2 LQKENI. This CDR3 has 17 residues. Between the trimmed V and J ends, which lost 4 bases and 8 bases, there was a span of 24 bases. The CDR3 protein is CASSLRSRTLLGDEQFF. For the CDR3, the DNA is TGTGCCAGCTCACTGAGATCTCGGACCCTCCTCGGCGATGAGCAGTTCTTC.

Details on this clonotype: The junction departs from germline at one end; a sequencing error may be responsible. The rearrangement uses TRBV4-2 and TRBJ2-3; 9 bases are shared with TRBD2. The CDR3 runs to 14 residues. The V gene's germline CDR1 is LGHNA and CDR2 YNFKEQ. CDR3 sequence: CAGSQQRGVDTQYF. In nucleotides, the CDR3 is TGTGCCGGCAGCCAACAGCGGGGGGTCGATACGCAGTATTTT.

The chain links TRBV3-1 to TRBJ1-2; D remains unclear. Germline V gives CDR1 LGHDT, CDR2 YNNKEL (reference sequence). Trimming pared 5 bases from V and 7 bases from J, leaving 11 bases between. This CDR3 comprises 12 residues. The CDR3 bases are TGTGCCAGCAGCTTCTCGAACGGTGGCTACACCTTC. Translation: CASSFSNGGYTF.

This clonotype was detected only a few times. This rearrangement joins TRBV6-2 or TRBV6-3 to TRBJ2-1, with 9 nucleotides matching TRBD2. The CDR3 contains 15 residues. Germline CDR1 MNHEY, CDR2 SVGEGT. Trimming removed 6 bases from V and 9 bases from J; junction bases left unmatched: 12. CDR3 in amino acids: CASRPPGTSISEQFF. CDR3 sequence (DNA): TGTGCCAGCAGACCCCCCGGGACTAGCATTTCTGAGCAGTTCTTC.

This clonotype came up many times. The chain links TRBV6-5 to TRBJ1-2, with unresolved D. The CDR3 length is 13 residues. Per germline, CDR1 MNHEY and CDR2 SVGAGI. The V end was cut by 0 bases, the J end by 5 bases, with 7 bases between. The CDR3 sequence: CASSYSPAYGYTF. DNA of the CDR3: TGTGCCAGCAGTTACTCGCCAGCATATGGCTACACCTTC.

This clonotype was detected many times. The chain has TRBV20-1 and TRBJ2-4, with no clear D. The CDR3 has 13 residues. Trimming removed 6 bases from V and 4 bases from J, with 13 bases in between. Germline CDR1 DFQATT, CDR2 SNEGSKA (reference sequence). The CDR3 nucleotides read TGCAGTGCCAGGCTTTGGGGAAAAAACATTCAGTACTTC. Translation: CSARLWGKNIQYF.

This clonotype was seen only a few times. The gene calls are TRBV20-1 and TRBJ1-5, with TRBD1 matching over 9 bases. The CDR3 contains 16 residues. The V gene's germline CDR1 is DFQATT and CDR2 SNEGSKA (reference sequence). After removal of 2 bases from V and 0 bases from J, the junction contained 5 bases not matched to a gene. The CDR3 nucleotides read TGCAGTGCTAGAACAGGGGGCCCATATAGCAATCAGCCCCAGCATTTT. The encoded protein is CSARTGGPYSNQPQHF.

The chain couples TRBV24-1 to TRBJ2-5, with TRBD2 identical over 8 bases. The CDR3 is 15 amino acids. Germline CDR1 reads KGHDR; CDR2 reads SFDVKD. Trimming removed 4 bases from V and 4 bases from J; junction bases left unmatched: 7. The CDR3 bases are TGTGCCACCAGTGACAGGACTAGCTGGATAGAGACCCAGTACTTC. It yields the protein CATSDRTSWIETQYF.

This chain links TRBV20-1 with TRBJ2-7, with D unresolved. The CDR3 spans 15 residues. V was clipped by 5 bases and J by 3 bases, with 20 bases between them. Germline-derived CDR1 and CDR2 are DFQATT and SNEGSKA (reference sequence). The CDR3: CSASNRRATYYEQYF. The CDR3 bases are TGCAGTGCTTCAAACAGAAGGGCAACTTACTACGAGCAGTACTTC.

The J gene is TRBJ1-2, the V gene TRBV3-1; no definite D call. V was trimmed by 1 base and J by 3 bases, leaving 6 bases between them. This CDR3 contains 13 residues. Germline CDR1 reads LGHDT; CDR2 reads YNNKEL (reference sequence). This chain's CDR3 is CASSQVWDYGYTF. CDR3 bases: TGTGCCAGCAGCCAAGTGTGGGACTATGGCTACACCTTC. The full variable domain, with the rest looked up from reference TRBV3-1 and TRBJ1-2, is DTAVSQTPKYLVTQMGNDKSIKCEQNLGHDTMYWYKQDSKKFLKIMFSYNNKELIINETVPNRFSPKSPDKAHLNLHINSLELGDSAVYFCASSQVWDYGYTFGSGTRLTVV.

This clonotype was seen a few times. The chain uses TRBV6-2 or TRBV6-3 and TRBJ2-4, with D unresolved. From germline, CDR1 is MNHEY and CDR2 SVGEGT. CDR3 length: 16 residues. Trimming removed 0 bases at V and 0 bases at J, with 9 bases between. The CDR3 sequence: CASSYSMDLAKNIQYF. Here the CDR3 DNA reads TGTGCCAGCAGTTACTCGATGGATCTAGCCAAAAACATTCAGTACTTC.

The chain joins TRBV27 to TRBJ2-5; D is perhaps TRBD1 (6 bases). V was trimmed by 8 bases and J by 5 bases, leaving 15 bases between them. The CDR3 length is 13 residues. Per germline, CDR1 MNHEY and CDR2 SMNVEV (reference sequence). The CDR3 nucleotides are TGTGCCAGCTGCAAGAGGGGGTTGGAGACCCAGTACTTC. This codes for CASCKRGLETQYF.

The chain employs TRBV11-2 and TRBJ2-1, with 9 positions matching TRBD2. V gave up 2 bases and J gave up 6 bases; unmatched junction bases: 5. CDR3 length: 15 residues. The germline V gene encodes CDR1 SGHAT and CDR2 FQNNGV. CDR3 in amino acids: CASSLRAGGSNEQFF. CDR3 sequence (DNA): TGTGCCAGCAGCTTAAGGGCGGGGGGGTCCAATGAGCAGTTCTTC.

There are many counts of this clonotype. CDR3 nucleotides: TGCGCCAGCTCCCTTATTGGGGCCAACGTCCTGACTTTC. Protein product: CASSLIGANVLTF. The V call is TRBV4-1, the J call TRBJ2-6; D call uncertain. Germline CDR1 and CDR2: MGHRA and YSYEKL. Trimming removed 8 bases at V and 3 bases at J, with 8 bases between. The CDR3 loop spans 13 amino acids.

This chain joins TRBV2 and TRBJ2-1, with TRBD2 matching over 7 bases. Germline values: CDR1 SNHLY, CDR2 FYNNEI. The CDR3 sequence is 15 residues long. J was trimmed by 0 bases and V by 9 bases; bases with no gene match: 8. The DNA for the CDR3 is TGTGCCAGGGAGCGGGGCGACAGCTCCTACAATGAGCAGTTCTTC. Protein: CARERGDSSYNEQFF.

In its sample, this clonotype was seen a few times. V usage is TRBV7-2 and J usage is TRBJ1-1, with 8 bases identical to TRBD1. With 5 bases clipped from V and 4 bases from J, the junction kept 15 bases outside the gene matches. From germline, CDR1 is SGHTA and CDR2 FQGNSA. The CDR3 length is 17 residues. The CDR3: CASSPHLLGQGGTEAFF. The CDR3 DNA follows: TGTGCCAGCAGCCCACACCTACTTGGACAGGGAGGCACTGAAGCTTTCTTT.

A remark on this clonotype: A junction end diverges from the germline sequence, so it may reflect a read error. The chain couples TRBV20-1 to TRBJ2-1, with TRBD2 identical over 11 bases. CDR3 length: 19 residues. CDR1 is DFQATT and CDR2 is SNEGSKA in the germline V gene (reference sequence). CDR3 sequence: CSAREIRGGTSGPYNEQFF. CDR3 nucleotides: TGCAGTGCGAGAGAAATCCGGGGGGGGACTAGCGGCCCCTACAATGAGCAGTTCTTC.

This chain uses TRBV6-2 or TRBV6-3 with TRBJ1-5; D is unclear. Germline-derived CDR1 and CDR2 are MNHEY and SVGEGT. Trimming took 2 bases from V and 5 from J, leaving 16 bases between them. This CDR3 has 16 residues. DNA of the CDR3: TGTGCCAGCAGTTACAGGAAGTGGATCGGGGATCAGCCCCAGCATTTT. This translates into CASSYRKWIGDQPQHF.

This clonotype appeared many times. J is TRBJ2-3 and V is TRBV4-2; perhaps TRBD2 as D (6 bases). The CDR3 length is 14 residues. The V end was cut by 0 bases, the J end by 6 bases, with 10 bases between. CDR1 and CDR2 (germline): LGHNA, YNFKEQ. CDR3 sequence: CASSQDRAGDTQYF. In DNA, the CDR3 is TGTGCCAGCAGCCAAGATCGTGCGGGGGATACGCAGTATTTT.

CDR3 loop: CSAPDRGGSPLHF. CDR3 DNA: TGCAGTGCCCCGGACAGGGGCGGATCACCCCTCCACTTT. The rearrangement joins TRBV20-1 to TRBJ1-6; 9 nucleotides match TRBD1. The CDR3 totals 13 residues. V trimming: 6 bases; J trimming: 10 bases; junction bases outside the gene matches: 7. Per the germline V gene, CDR1 is DFQATT and CDR2 is SNEGSKA (reference sequence).

DNA of the CDR3: TGCGCCAGCAGCCAAAAGAGGCAGGGAATGGCCTACAATGAGCAGTTCTTC. Translating it yields CASSQKRQGMAYNEQFF. V gene TRBV4-1 combines with J gene TRBJ2-1; tentatively, D is TRBD1 (5 bases). Germline V gene lookup returns CDR1 MGHRA and CDR2 YSYEKL. The CDR3 is 17 amino acids. The germline V and J ends were trimmed by 2 bases and 2 bases, with 16 bases remaining between them.

The V call is TRBV29-1, the J call TRBJ2-4, with 10 positions matching TRBD1. With 3 bases clipped from V and 2 bases from J, the junction kept 1 base outside the gene matches. CDR3 length: 14 residues. Germline lookup yields CDR1 SQVTM and CDR2 ANQGSEA. CDR3 in amino acids: CSVEDRGTKNIQYF. CDR3 sequence (DNA): TGCAGCGTTGAGGACAGGGGGACCAAAAACATTCAGTACTTC.

A few counts support this clonotype. This CDR3 is CSALAGAASSYNEQFF. The DNA for the CDR3 is TGCAGCGCTTTAGCGGGGGCCGCGAGCTCCTACAATGAGCAGTTCTTC. This sequence joins TRBV29-1 and TRBJ2-1, with TRBD2 matching 9 bases. The CDR3 sequence is 16 residues long. Trimming at V came to 7 bases and at J to 0 bases, leaving 10 bases not matched to a gene. The germline CDR1 and CDR2 sequences are SQVTM and ANQGSEA.

This clonotype was detected only a few times. The gene calls are TRBV9 and TRBJ1-2; D not certain. V was pared by 7 bases and J by 4 bases, with 14 bases between. CDR1 and CDR2 (germline): SGDLS, YYNGEE. The CDR3 is 13 residues long. In DNA form, the CDR3 reads TGTGCCAGCGCCCGTGCGGGTATCTATGGCTACACCTTC. Residues: CASARAGIYGYTF.

This clonotype came up a few times. V is TRBV7-9 and J is TRBJ2-5, with unresolved D. Trimming removed 5 bases at V and 4 bases at J, with 17 bases between. Germline V lookup: CDR1 SEHNR, CDR2 FQNEAQ (reference sequence). The CDR3 covers 15 residues. In DNA form, the CDR3 reads TGTGCCAGCAGCACGAGACTTGACATTTTAGAGACCCAGTACTTC. Its protein is CASSTRLDILETQYF.

The J gene is TRBJ2-7, the V gene TRBV20-1; 8 nucleotides match TRBD2. J was trimmed by 5 bases and V by 0 bases; bases with no gene match: 6. The CDR3 contains 14 residues. Germline lookup yields CDR1 DFQATT and CDR2 SNEGSKA (reference sequence). This CDR3 reads CSARDMSGRNEQYF. CDR3 bases: TGCAGTGCTAGAGACATGAGCGGGAGAAACGAGCAGTACTTC.